Listed here are 20 T cell receptor beta chains from one sample, sequenced in a study of siplizumab effects on memory and regulatory T cells. Libraries were prepared by immunoSEQ multiplex PCR; TCRdb keeps only in-frame clonotypes and omits some of them. The sample records approximately 100,000 clones, approximately 93% being singletons. Sequencing used Tregs sorted from blood. These receptors were collected from a human donor in good health.

The CDR3 is CASSLGGKDGYTF. CDR3 DNA: TGTGCCAGCAGCTTAGGAGGGAAGGATGGCTACACCTTC. V gene TRBV7-9 combines with J gene TRBJ1-2; D not resolved. Germline lookup yields CDR1 SEHNR and CDR2 FQNEAQ (reference sequence). V lost 1 base, J lost 6 bases, and 9 bases lay in between. This CDR3 contains 13 residues. The complete variable domain, with remaining parts taken from reference TRBV7-9 and TRBJ1-2, reads DTGVSQNPRHKITKRGQNVTFRCDPISEHNRLYWYRQTLGQGPEFLTYFQNEAQLEKSRLLSDRFSAERPKGSFSTLEIQRTEQGDSAMYLCASSLGGKDGYTFGSGTRLTVV.

The rearrangement links TRBV7-2 to TRBJ1-5; weak D call: TRBD1 (5 bases). Germline CDR1 is SGHTA and CDR2 is FQGNSA. The CDR3 spans 13 residues. Trimming stripped 2 bases from V and 7 bases from J, with 9 bases between. The CDR3 DNA reads TGTGCCAGCAGCTTACAGGGTTCCCAGCCCCAGCATTTT. This encodes CASSLQGSQPQHF.

The DNA for the CDR3 is TGTGCCAGCAGCTTGGAGCCAGTGTACAATGAGCAGTTCTTC. Translation gives CASSLEPVYNEQFF. The chain recombines TRBV11-3 with TRBJ2-1; no clear D gene. The CDR3 is made up of 14 amino acids. Germline V gene lookup returns CDR1 SGHNT and CDR2 YENEEA. The V gene lost 3 bases and the J gene lost 4 bases, with 10 bases spanning the gap.

The chain uses TRBV5-4 and TRBJ1-2; D gene ambiguous. Between the trimmed V and J ends, which lost 7 bases and 2 bases, there was a span of 21 bases. This CDR3 contains 16 residues. Germline V gene sequence: CDR1 SGHNT, CDR2 YYREEE (reference sequence). The CDR3 reads CASVSQSRLRNYGYTF. CDR3 sequence (DNA): TGTGCCAGCGTCTCCCAAAGCCGACTGAGGAACTATGGCTACACCTTC.

The rearrangement uses TRBV14 and TRBJ2-5; 9 bases match TRBD2. The germline gives CDR1 SGHDN, CDR2 FVKESK. V was clipped by 0 bases and J by 4 bases; unmatched bases: 9. The length of the CDR3 is 17 residues. CDR3 sequence (DNA): TGTGCCAGCAGCCAAGATATTAGCGGGGGCTTACTAGAGACCCAGTACTTC. Protein: CASSQDISGGLLETQYF.

This rearrangement joins TRBV9 to TRBJ1-6; D is possibly TRBD1 (5 bases). This CDR3 spans 15 amino acids. Germline-derived CDR1 and CDR2 are SGDLS and YYNGEE. Trimming took off 4 bases at V and 0 bases at J, with 8 bases between the two ends. As DNA, the CDR3 is TGTGCCAGCAGCAAAGACAGCTCCTATAATTCACCCCTCCACTTT. This codes for CASSKDSSYNSPLHF.

About this clone itself: The junction differs from germline at one of its ends, possibly a read error. The chain combines TRBV6-5 with TRBJ2-2; the D is unclear. This CDR3 has 12 amino acids. The germline gives CDR1 MNHEY, CDR2 SVGAGI. In DNA, the CDR3 is TGTGCCAGCAGTCACTCCGGCGGGGAGCTGTTTTTT. Its translation: CASSHSGGELFF.

This rearrangement joins TRBV5-4 to TRBJ2-3; TRBD2 agrees at 8 bases. The CDR3 length is 14 residues. Germline lookup yields CDR1 SGHNT and CDR2 YYREEE (reference sequence). After removal of 5 bases from V and 6 bases from J, the junction contained 8 bases not matched to a gene. The CDR3 DNA sequence: TGTGCCAGCAGTCTCAGCGGGAGTACGGATACGCAGTATTTT. It specifies CASSLSGSTDTQYF.

V and J are TRBV5-1 and TRBJ2-1; 9 bases are a match to TRBD2. The germline V gene encodes CDR1 SGHRS and CDR2 YFSETQ. This CDR3 comprises 15 residues. Trimming took 4 bases from V and 9 from J; bases not matched to a gene: 11. CDR3 sequence reads: CASSVLAGDLGEQFF. The CDR3 region has the DNA TGCGCCAGCAGCGTCTTAGCGGGGGACCTGGGTGAGCAGTTCTTC.

CDR3 coding DNA: TGTGCCAGCAGCTTAGCGGGAGCTGGGTACAATGAGCAGTTCTTC. Translated, it gives CASSLAGAGYNEQFF. The V call is TRBV7-6, the J call TRBJ2-1; tentatively, D is TRBD2 (5 bases). The germline CDR1 and CDR2 sequences are SGHVS and FNYEAQ. V was shortened by 0 bases and J by 4 bases, with 10 bases between the two germline ends. There are 15 residues in the CDR3.

This sequence joins TRBV6-1 and TRBJ2-7; no firm D call. This CDR3 is 12 amino acids long. Trimming stripped 5 bases from V and 0 bases from J, with 5 bases between. The germline CDR1 and CDR2 sequences are MNHNS and SASEGT. The CDR3 bases are TGTGCCAGCAGTCAGAGCTCCTACGAGCAGTACTTC. Amino acid sequence: CASSQSSYEQYF.

The rearrangement links TRBV6-1 to TRBJ1-4, with D possibly TRBD1 on 6 matching bases. The CDR3 contains 17 residues. The germline CDR1 and CDR2 sequences are MNHNS and SASEGT. With 3 bases removed from V and 10 bases from J, the gap between germline ends came to 24 bases. CDR3 sequence reads: CASSDPNIQGTRGKLFF. CDR3 coding DNA: TGTGCCAGCAGTGACCCAAACATTCAGGGGACAAGAGGAAAACTGTTTTTT.

The V call is TRBV30, the J call TRBJ1-4; D may be TRBD1 (6 bases). From germline, CDR1 is GTSNPN and CDR2 SVGIG (reference sequence). Trimming removed 7 bases from V and 4 bases from J, with 22 bases in between. The length of the CDR3 is 16 residues. CDR3 sequence: CASRGGVLGLNEKLFF. The CDR3 nucleotides are TGTGCCTCCCGAGGGGGGGTCCTAGGTCTTAATGAAAAACTGTTTTTT.

V is TRBV5-1 and J is TRBJ2-5; D possibly corresponds to TRBD1 (6 bases). Germline V gives CDR1 SGHRS, CDR2 YFSETQ. This CDR3 has 14 amino acids. The V and J ends lost 2 bases and 4 bases respectively, with 12 bases between them. The CDR3 spells CASSFQGIGETQYF. The CDR3 DNA sequence: TGCGCCAGCAGCTTTCAGGGGATTGGAGAGACCCAGTACTTC. Full variable domain (missing parts from reference TRBV5-1 and TRBJ2-5): KAGVTQTPRYLIKTRGQQVTLSCSPISGHRSVSWYQQTPGQGLQFLFEYFSETQRNKGNFPGRFSGRQFSNSRSEMNVSTLELGDSALYLCASSFQGIGETQYFGPGTRLLVL.

This clone came up once. The chain carries TRBV19 and TRBJ2-2, with D tentatively TRBD1 or TRBD2 (5 bases each). CDR1 and CDR2 (germline): LNHDA, SQIVND (reference sequence). The CDR3 extends over 18 amino acids. Trimming took 5 bases from V and 1 from J, leaving 20 bases between them. The CDR3 region is CASSRRTGRGWNTGELFF. DNA of the CDR3: TGTGCCAGTAGTCGTAGAACGGGACGGGGATGGAACACCGGGGAGCTGTTTTTT.

This clone was detected only once. J is TRBJ2-1 and V is TRBV10-3; D is possibly TRBD2 (6 bases). CDR3 length equals 13 residues. The ends were cut back, 5 bases at V and 4 bases at J, with 9 bases in the middle. Germline-derived CDR1 and CDR2 are ENHRY and SYGVKD. The CDR3 loop reads CAISWDSYNEQFF. The CDR3 nucleotides are TGTGCCATCAGTTGGGACTCTTACAATGAGCAGTTCTTC.

J is TRBJ2-7 and V is TRBV11-1; tentatively, D is TRBD2 (6 bases). Germline V gives CDR1 SGHAT, CDR2 FQDESV (reference sequence). This CDR3 is 15 amino acids long. The V gene lost 8 bases and the J gene lost 2 bases, with 19 bases spanning the gap. The DNA of the CDR3 is TGTGCCAGCGGGTCCACAACGCGGAGGGCCTACGAGCAGTACTTC. It codes for CASGSTTRRAYEQYF.

The chain employs TRBV10-3 and TRBJ2-2; TRBD1 agrees at 10 bases. The trim removed 6 bases at V and 2 bases at J, leaving 6 bases unmatched. The germline CDR1 and CDR2 sequences are ENHRY and SYGVKD. This CDR3 contains 16 residues. Written as DNA, the CDR3 is TGTGCCATCAGGCCGGGGGACAGGGGAAACACCGGGGAGCTGTTTTTT. The encoded protein is CAIRPGDRGNTGELFF.

This clone was picked up a small number of times. CDR3: CASSRSHQNTEAFF. The CDR3 region has the DNA TGTGCCAGCAGCCGCTCACACCAGAACACTGAAGCTTTCTTT. This chain connects TRBV7-2 to TRBJ1-1, with no clear D. Germline V lookup: CDR1 SGHTA, CDR2 FQGNSA. Trimming removed 5 bases at V and 1 base at J, with 11 bases between. This CDR3 spans 14 amino acids.

DNA of the CDR3: TGCGCCAGCAGCTCCGGGACAGGGGTTTTATCCGAGCAGTACTTC. Translation: CASSSGTGVLSEQYF. The chain links TRBV5-1 to TRBJ2-5; 10 bases line up with TRBD1. The J call is in doubt because the DNA end fits TRBJ2-7 better. Germline CDR1 is SGHRS and CDR2 is YFSETQ. CDR3 length: 15 amino acids.